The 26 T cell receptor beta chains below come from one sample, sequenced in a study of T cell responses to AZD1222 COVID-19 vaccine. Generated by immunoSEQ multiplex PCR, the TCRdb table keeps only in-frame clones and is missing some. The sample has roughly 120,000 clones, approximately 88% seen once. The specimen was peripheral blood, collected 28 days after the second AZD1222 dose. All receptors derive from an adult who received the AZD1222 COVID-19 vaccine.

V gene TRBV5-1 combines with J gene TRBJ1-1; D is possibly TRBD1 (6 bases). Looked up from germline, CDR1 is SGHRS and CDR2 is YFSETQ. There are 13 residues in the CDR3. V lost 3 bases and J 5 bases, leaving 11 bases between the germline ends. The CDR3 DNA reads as TGCGCCAGCAGCTCGAAAGGACAGACTGAAGCTTTCTTT. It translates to CASSSKGQTEAFF.

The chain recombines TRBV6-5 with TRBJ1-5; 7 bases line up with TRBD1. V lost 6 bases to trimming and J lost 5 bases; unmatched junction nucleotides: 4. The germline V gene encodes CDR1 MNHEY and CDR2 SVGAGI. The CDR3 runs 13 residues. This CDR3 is CASRTGFDQPQHF. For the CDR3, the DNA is TGTGCCAGCAGGACAGGGTTCGATCAGCCCCAGCATTTT.

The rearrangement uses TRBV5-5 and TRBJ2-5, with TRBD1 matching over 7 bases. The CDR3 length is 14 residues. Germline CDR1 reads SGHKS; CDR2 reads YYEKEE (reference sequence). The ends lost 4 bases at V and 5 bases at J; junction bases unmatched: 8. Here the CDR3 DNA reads TGTGCCAGCAGCAGCTACACAGGGGTGGAGACCCAGTACTTC. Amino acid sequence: CASSSYTGVETQYF.

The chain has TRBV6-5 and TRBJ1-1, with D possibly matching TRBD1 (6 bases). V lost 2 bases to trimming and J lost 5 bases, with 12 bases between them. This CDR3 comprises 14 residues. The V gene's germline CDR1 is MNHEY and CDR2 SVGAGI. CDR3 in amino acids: CASSYTGMETEAFF. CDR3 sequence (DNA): TGTGCCAGCAGTTACACAGGGATGGAGACTGAAGCTTTCTTT.

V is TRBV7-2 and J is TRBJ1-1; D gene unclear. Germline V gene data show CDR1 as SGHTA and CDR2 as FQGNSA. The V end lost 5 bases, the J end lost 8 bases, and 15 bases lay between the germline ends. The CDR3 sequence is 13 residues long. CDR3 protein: CASSPRFGREAFF. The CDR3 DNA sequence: TGTGCCAGCAGCCCACGATTTGGGCGGGAAGCTTTCTTT.

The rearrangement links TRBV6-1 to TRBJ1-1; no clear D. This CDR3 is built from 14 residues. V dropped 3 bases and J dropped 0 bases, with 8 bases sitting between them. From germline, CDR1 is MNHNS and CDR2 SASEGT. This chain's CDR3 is CASSDVSLNTEAFF. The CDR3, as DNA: TGTGCCAGCAGTGATGTGAGCCTGAACACTGAAGCTTTCTTT.

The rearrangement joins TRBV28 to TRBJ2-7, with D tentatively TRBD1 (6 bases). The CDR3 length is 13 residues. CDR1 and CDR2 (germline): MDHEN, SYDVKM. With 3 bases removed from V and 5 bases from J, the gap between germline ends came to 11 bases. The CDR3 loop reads CASSLDSLDEQYF. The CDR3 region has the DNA TGTGCCAGCAGTTTGGACAGCCTCGACGAGCAGTACTTC.

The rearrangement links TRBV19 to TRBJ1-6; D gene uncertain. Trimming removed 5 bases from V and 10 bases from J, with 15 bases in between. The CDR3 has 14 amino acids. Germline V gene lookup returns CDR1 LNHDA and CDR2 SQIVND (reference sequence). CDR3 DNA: TGTGCCAGTAGTTCTGAGGGCCATTACTCACCCCTCCACTTT. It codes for CASSSEGHYSPLHF.

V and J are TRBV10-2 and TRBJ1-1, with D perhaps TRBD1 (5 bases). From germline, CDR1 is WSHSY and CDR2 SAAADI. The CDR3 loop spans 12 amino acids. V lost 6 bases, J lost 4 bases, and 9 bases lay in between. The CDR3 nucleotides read TGCGCCAGCAGAGGGGACGGCACTGAAGCTTTCTTT. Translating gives CASRGDGTEAFF.

For the CDR3, the DNA is TGTGCCAGCAGCTCCTTAACGTCGGGGGTGAACACTGAAGCTTTCTTT. Amino acid sequence: CASSSLTSGVNTEAFF. The rearrangement uses TRBV5-6 and TRBJ1-1, with a possible D match to TRBD1 (5 bases). The CDR3 sequence is 16 residues long. Germline V gene data show CDR1 as SGHDT and CDR2 as YYEEEE. V lost 3 bases and J 0 bases, leaving 15 bases between the germline ends.

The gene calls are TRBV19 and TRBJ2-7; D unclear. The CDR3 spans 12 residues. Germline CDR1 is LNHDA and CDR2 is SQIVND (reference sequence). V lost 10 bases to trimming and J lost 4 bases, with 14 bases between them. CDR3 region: CATEGRHYEQYF. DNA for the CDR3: TGTGCCACGGAAGGGCGGCATTACGAGCAGTACTTC. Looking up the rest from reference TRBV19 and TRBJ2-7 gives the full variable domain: DGGITQSPKYLFRKEGQNVTLSCEQNLNHDAMYWYRQDPGQGLRLIYYSQIVNDFQKGDIAEGYSVSREKKESFPLTVTSAQKNPTAFYLCATEGRHYEQYFGPGTRLTVT.

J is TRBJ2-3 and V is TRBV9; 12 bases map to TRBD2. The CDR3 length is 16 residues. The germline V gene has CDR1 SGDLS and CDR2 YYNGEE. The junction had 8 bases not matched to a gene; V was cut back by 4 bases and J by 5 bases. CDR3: CASSQMGTSGLDTQYF. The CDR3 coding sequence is TGTGCCAGCAGCCAGATGGGGACTAGCGGGCTAGATACGCAGTATTTT.

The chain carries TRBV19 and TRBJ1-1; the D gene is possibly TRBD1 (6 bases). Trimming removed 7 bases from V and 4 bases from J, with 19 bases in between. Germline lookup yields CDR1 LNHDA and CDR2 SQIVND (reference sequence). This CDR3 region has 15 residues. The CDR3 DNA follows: TGTGCCAGTACCTCGGGGGCCCACAGAAGCACTGAAGCTTTCTTT. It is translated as CASTSGAHRSTEAFF.

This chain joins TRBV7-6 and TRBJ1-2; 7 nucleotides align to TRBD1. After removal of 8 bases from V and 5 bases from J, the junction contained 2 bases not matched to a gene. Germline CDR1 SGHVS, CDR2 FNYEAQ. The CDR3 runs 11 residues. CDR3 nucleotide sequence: TGTGCCAGCCAGGGGGAGTATGGCTACACCTTC. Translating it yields CASQGEYGYTF.

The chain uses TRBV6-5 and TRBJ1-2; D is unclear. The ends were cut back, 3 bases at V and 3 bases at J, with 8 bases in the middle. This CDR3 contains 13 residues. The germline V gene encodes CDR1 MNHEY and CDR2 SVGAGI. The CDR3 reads CASSYGLDYGYTF. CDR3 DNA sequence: TGTGCCAGCAGTTATGGGCTTGACTATGGCTACACCTTC.

CDR3 DNA: TGTGCCAGCAGCCAAGGGACAGGGAACTATGGCTACACCTTC. Residues: CASSQGTGNYGYTF. V gene TRBV3-1 (or the pseudogene TRBV3-2) combines with J gene TRBJ1-2, with 8 bases identical to TRBD1. Trimming at V came to 1 base and at J to 2 bases, leaving 0 bases not matched to a gene. There are 14 residues in the CDR3. Per germline, CDR1 LGHDT and CDR2 YNNKEL (reference sequence).

The CDR3 loop is CASSLAGIGGTDTQYF. CDR3 sequence (DNA): TGTGCCAGCAGTTTAGCTGGGATAGGAGGAACAGATACGCAGTATTTT. The chain links TRBV27 to TRBJ2-3, with D tentatively TRBD2 (5 bases). CDR1 is MNHEY, CDR2 SMNVEV, per germline (reference sequence). V was pared by 2 bases and J by 3 bases, with 15 bases between. This CDR3 has 16 amino acids.

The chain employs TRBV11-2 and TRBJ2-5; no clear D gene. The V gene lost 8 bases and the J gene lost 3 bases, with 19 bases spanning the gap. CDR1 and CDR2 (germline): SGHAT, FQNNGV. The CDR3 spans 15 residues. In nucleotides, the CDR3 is TGTGCCAGCGGCGGTTCGGCAAACCTAAAAGAGACCCAGTACTTC. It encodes CASGGSANLKETQYF.

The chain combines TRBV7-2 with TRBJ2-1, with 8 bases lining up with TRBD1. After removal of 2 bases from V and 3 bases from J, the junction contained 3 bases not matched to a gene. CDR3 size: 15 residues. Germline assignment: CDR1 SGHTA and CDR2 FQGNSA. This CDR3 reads CASSLSRGHYNEQFF. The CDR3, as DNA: TGTGCCAGCAGCTTATCCAGGGGGCACTACAATGAGCAGTTCTTC.

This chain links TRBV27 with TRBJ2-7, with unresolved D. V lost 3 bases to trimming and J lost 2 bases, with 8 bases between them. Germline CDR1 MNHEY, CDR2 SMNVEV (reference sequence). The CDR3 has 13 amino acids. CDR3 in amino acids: CASSLGLTYEQYF. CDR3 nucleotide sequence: TGTGCCAGCAGTTTGGGCCTTACCTACGAGCAGTACTTC.

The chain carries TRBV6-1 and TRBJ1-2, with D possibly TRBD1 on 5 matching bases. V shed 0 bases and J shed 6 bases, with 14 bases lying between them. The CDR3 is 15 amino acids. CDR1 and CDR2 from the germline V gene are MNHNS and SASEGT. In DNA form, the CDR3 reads TGTGCCAGCAGTGAAGCCCCGGACAAGTTTAATGGCTACACCTTC. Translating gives CASSEAPDKFNGYTF.

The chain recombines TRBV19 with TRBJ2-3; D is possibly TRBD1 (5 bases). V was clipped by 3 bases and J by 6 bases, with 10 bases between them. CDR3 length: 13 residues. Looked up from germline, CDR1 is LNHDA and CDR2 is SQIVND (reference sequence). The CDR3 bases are TGTGCCAGTAGTATGCAGGGTACTGATACGCAGTATTTT. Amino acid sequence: CASSMQGTDTQYF.

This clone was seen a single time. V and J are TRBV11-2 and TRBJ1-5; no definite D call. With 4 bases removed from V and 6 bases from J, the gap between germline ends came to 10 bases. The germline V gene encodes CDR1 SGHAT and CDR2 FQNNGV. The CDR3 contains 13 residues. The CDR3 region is CASSSNRGQPQHF. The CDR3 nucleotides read TGTGCCAGCAGCTCGAATCGAGGTCAGCCCCAGCATTTT.

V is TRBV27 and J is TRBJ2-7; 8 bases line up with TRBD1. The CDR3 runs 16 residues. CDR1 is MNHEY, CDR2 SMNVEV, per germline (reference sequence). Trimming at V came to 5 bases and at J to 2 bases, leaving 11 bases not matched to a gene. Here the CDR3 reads CASSGWTGQGPYEQYF. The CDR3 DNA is TGTGCCAGCAGTGGTTGGACCGGACAGGGCCCCTACGAGCAGTACTTC.

CDR3 coding DNA: TGTGCCAGCAGCGAAAGCGGAGCGGGGCTAGCCAAAAACATTCAGTACTTC. It codes for CASSESGAGLAKNIQYF. This rearrangement joins TRBV7-8 to TRBJ2-4, with 7 bases lining up with TRBD2. CDR3 size: 17 residues. Trimming took 5 bases from V and 0 from J; bases not matched to a gene: 10. CDR1 is SGHVS, CDR2 FQNEAQ, per germline.

CDR3 bases: TGTGCCAGCAGCATCGGACAGGGGGGGAGAGGCTACACCTTC. Protein: CASSIGQGGRGYTF. The genes are TRBV6-2 or TRBV6-3 and TRBJ1-2, with 10 nucleotides matching TRBD1. The CDR3 extends over 14 amino acids. Germline CDR1 and CDR2: MNHEY and SVGEGT. Trimming cost V 6 bases and J 8 bases; bases outside gene matches: 9.